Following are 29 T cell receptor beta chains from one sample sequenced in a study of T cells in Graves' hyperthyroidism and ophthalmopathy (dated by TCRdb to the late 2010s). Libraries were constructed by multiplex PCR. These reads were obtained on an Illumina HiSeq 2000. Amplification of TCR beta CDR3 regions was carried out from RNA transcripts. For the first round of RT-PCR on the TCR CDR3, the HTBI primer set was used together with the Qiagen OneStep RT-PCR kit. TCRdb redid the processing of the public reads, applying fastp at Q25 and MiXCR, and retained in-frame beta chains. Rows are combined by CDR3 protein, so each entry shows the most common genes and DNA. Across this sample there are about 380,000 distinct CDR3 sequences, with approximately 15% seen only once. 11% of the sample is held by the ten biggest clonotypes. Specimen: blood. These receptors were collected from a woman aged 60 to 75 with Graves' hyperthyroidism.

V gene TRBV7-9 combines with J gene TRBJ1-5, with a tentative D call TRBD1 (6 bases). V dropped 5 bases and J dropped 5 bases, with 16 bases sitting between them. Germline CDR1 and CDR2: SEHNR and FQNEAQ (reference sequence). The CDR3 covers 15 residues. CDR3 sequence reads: CASSKNGGFYQPQHF. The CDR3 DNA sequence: TGTGCCAGCAGCAAAAATGGGGGCTTCTATCAGCCCCAGCATTTT.

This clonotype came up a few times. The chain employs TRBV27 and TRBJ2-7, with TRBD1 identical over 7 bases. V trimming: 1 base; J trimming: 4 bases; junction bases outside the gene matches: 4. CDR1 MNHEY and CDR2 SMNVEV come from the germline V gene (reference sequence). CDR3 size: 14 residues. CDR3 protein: CASSLWGTDYEQYF. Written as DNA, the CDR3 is TGTGCCAGCAGTTTATGGGGGACAGATTACGAGCAGTACTTC.

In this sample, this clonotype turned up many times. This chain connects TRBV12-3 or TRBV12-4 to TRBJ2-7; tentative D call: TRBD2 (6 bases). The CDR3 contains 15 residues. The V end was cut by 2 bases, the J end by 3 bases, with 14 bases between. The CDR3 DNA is TGTGCCAGCAGTTTAACCGGGACTGCCGTCTACGAGCAGTACTTC. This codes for CASSLTGTAVYEQYF.

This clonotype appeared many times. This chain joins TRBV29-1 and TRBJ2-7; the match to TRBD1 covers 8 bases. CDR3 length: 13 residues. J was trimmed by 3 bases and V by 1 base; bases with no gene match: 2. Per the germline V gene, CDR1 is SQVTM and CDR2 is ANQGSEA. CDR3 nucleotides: TGCAGCGTTGAAGCGGACAGGGACTACGAGCAGTACTTC. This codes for CSVEADRDYEQYF.

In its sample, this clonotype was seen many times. CDR3 sequence: CASSPDRVSTDTQYF. CDR3 sequence (DNA): TGTGCCAGCAGCCCCGACAGGGTGAGCACAGATACGCAGTATTTT. The chain has TRBV11-2 and TRBJ2-3; 7 nucleotides agree with TRBD1. V lost 5 bases, J lost 0 bases, and 5 bases stayed unmatched. The CDR3 runs to 15 residues. Germline V gene data show CDR1 as SGHAT and CDR2 as FQNNGV.

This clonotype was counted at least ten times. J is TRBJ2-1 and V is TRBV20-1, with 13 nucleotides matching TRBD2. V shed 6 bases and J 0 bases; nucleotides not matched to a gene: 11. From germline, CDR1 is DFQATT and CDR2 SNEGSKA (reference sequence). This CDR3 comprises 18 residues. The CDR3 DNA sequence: TGCAGTGCGTTGAGTGGGACTAGCGGGGCCAGCTCCTACAATGAGCAGTTCTTC. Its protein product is CSALSGTSGASSYNEQFF.

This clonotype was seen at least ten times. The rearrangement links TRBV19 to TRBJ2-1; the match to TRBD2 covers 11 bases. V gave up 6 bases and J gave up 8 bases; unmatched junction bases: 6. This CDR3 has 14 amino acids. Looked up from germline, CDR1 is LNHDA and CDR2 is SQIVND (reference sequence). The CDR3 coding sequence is TGTGCCAGTAGGAATCTAGCGGGAGGATATGAGCAGTTCTTC. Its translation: CASRNLAGGYEQFF.

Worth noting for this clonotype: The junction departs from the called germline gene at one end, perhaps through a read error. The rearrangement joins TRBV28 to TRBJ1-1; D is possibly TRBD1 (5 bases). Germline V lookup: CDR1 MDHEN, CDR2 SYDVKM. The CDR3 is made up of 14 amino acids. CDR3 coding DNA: TGTGCCAGCCTTAAAATGGGGGTGAACACTGGAGCTTTCTTT. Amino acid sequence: CASLKMGVNTGAFF.

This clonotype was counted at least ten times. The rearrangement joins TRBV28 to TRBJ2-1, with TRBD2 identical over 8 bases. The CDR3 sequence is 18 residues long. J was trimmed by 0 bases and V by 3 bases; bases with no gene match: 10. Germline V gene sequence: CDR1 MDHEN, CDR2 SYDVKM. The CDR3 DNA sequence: TGTGCCAGCAGTTTTTCCGGACTAGCACGGAGCTCCTACAATGAGCAGTTCTTC. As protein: CASSFSGLARSSYNEQFF.

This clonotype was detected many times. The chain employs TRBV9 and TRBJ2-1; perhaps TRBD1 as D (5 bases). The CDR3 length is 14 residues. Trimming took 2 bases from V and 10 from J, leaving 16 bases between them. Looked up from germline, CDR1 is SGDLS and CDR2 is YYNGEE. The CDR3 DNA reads TGTGCCAGCAGCGTCGATCCTACAGGCATCGAGCAGTTCTTC. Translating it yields CASSVDPTGIEQFF.

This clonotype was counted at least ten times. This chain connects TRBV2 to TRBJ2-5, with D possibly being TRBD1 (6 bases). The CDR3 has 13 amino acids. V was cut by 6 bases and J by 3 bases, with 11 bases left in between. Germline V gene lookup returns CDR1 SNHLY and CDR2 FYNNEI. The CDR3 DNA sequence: TGTGCCAGCAGGCCGGACAGTAAAGAGACCCAGTACTTC. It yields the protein CASRPDSKETQYF.

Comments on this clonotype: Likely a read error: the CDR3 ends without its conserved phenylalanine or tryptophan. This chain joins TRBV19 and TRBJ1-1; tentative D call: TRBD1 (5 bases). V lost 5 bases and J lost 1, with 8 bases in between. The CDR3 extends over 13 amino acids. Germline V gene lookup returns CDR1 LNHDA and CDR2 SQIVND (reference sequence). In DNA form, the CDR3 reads TGTGCCAGTAGTCTTCAGGGGAACACTGAAGCTTTCCTT. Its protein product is CASSLQGNTEAFL.

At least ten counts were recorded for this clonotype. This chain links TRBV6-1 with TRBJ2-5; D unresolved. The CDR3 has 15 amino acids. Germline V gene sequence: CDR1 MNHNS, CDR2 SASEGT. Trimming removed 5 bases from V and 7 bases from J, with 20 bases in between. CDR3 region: CASSNLQASLGTQYF. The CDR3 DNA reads TGTGCCAGCAGTAACCTACAAGCCTCCCTGGGGACCCAGTACTTC.

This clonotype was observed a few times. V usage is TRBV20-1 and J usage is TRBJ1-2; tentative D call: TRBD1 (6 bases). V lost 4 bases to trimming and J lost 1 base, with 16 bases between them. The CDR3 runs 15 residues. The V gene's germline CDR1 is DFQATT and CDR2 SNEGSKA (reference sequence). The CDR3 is CSATQGFLFNYGYTF. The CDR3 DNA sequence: TGCAGTGCTACACAGGGCTTTCTTTTTAACTATGGCTACACCTTC.

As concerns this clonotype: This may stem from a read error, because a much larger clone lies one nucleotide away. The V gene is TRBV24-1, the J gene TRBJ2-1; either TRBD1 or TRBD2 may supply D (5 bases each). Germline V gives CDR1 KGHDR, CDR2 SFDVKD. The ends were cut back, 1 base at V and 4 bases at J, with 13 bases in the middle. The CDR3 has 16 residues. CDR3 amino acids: CATSDFGTGKYNEQFF. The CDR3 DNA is TGTGCCACCAGTGATTTCGGGACGGGAAAGTACAATGAGCAGTTCTTC.

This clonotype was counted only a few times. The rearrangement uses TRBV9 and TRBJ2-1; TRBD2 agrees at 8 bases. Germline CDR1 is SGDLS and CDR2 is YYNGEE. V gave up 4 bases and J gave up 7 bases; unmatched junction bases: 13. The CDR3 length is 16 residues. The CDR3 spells CASSTSGRTSRNEQFF. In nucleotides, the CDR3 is TGTGCCAGCAGCACCAGCGGGAGAACGTCTCGGAATGAGCAGTTCTTC.

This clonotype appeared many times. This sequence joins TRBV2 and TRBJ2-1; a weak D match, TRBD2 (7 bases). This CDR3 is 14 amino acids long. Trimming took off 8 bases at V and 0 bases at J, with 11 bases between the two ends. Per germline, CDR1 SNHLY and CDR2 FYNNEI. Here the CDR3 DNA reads TGTGCCAGCGGGGGGGCGAGCTCCTACAATGAGCAGTTCTTC. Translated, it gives CASGGASSYNEQFF.

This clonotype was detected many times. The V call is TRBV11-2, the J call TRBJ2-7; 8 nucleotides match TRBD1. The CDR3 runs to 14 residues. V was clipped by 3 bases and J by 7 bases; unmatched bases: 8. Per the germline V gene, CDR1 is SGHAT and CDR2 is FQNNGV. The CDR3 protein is CASSFGQGAGEQYF. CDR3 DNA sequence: TGTGCCAGCAGCTTTGGGCAGGGGGCGGGAGAGCAGTACTTC.

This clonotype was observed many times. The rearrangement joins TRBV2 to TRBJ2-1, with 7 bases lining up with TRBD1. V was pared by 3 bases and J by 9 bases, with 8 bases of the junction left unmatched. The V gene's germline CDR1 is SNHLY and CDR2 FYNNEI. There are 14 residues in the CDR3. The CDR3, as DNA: TGTGCCAGCAGTGACGTTAGGGGGCTGGGTGAGCAGTTCTTC. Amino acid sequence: CASSDVRGLGEQFF.

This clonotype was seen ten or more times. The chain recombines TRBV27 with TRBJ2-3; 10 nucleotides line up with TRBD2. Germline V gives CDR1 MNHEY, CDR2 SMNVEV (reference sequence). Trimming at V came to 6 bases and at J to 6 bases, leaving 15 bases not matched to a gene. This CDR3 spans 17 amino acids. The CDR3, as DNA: TGTGCCAGCAGAGGGCTAGCGGGAGACCCCCCTATGGATACGCAGTATTTT. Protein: CASRGLAGDPPMDTQYF.

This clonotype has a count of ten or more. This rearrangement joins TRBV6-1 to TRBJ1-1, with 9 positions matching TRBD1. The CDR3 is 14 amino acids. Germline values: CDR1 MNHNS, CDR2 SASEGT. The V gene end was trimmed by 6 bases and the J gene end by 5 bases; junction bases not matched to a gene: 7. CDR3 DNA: TGTGCCAGCAGACGGGACAGGGTAGGGACTGAAGCTTTCTTT. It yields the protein CASRRDRVGTEAFF.

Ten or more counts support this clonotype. The CDR3 sequence: CATSRDPGVPNQPQHF. For the CDR3, the DNA is TGTGCCACCAGCAGAGATCCGGGAGTCCCCAATCAGCCCCAGCATTTT. This sequence joins TRBV15 and TRBJ1-5; no firm D call. CDR3 length: 16 amino acids. V was trimmed by 0 bases and J by 3 bases, leaving 12 bases between them. From germline, CDR1 is LNHNV and CDR2 YYDKDF (reference sequence).

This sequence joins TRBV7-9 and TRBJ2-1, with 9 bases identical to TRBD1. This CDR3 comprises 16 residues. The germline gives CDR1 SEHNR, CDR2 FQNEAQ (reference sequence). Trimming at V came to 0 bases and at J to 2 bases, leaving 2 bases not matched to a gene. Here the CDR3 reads CASSLAGTGTYNEQFF. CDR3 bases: TGTGCCAGCAGCTTAGCGGGGACAGGGACCTACAATGAGCAGTTCTTC.

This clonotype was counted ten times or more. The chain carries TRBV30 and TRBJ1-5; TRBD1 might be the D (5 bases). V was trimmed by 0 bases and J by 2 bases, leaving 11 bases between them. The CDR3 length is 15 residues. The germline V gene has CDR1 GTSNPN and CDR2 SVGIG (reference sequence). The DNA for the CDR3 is TGTGCCTGGAGTGTACGCCTACAGGGCAATCAGCCCCAGCATTTT. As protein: CAWSVRLQGNQPQHF.

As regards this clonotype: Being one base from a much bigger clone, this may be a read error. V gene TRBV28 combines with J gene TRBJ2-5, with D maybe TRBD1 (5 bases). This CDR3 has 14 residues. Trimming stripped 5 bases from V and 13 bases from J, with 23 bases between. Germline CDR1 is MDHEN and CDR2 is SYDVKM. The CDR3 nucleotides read TGTGCCAGCAGTGACCCAAGGGGCGGTGGGGCGAGGTACTTC. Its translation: CASSDPRGGGARYF.

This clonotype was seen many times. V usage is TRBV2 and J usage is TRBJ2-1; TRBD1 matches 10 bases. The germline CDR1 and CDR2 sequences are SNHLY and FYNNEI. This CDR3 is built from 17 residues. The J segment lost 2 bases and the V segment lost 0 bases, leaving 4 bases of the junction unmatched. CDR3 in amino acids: CASSEAWGTGAYNEQFF. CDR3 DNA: TGTGCCAGCAGTGAAGCGTGGGGGACAGGGGCCTACAATGAGCAGTTCTTC.

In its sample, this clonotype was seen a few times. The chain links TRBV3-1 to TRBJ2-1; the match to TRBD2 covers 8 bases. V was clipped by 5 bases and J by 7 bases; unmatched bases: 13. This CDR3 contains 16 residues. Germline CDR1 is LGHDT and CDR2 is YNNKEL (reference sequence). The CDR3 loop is CASSYRWAGGGNEQFF. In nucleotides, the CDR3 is TGTGCCAGCAGCTACCGCTGGGCGGGAGGTGGAAATGAGCAGTTCTTC.

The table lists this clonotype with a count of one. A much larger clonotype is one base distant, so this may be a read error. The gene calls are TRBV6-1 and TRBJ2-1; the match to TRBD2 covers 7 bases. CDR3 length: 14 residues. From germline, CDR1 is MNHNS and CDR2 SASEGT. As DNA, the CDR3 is TGTGTCAGCAGTGAAGTAGCGGGCTACAATGAGCAGTTCTTC. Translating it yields CVSSEVAGYNEQFF.

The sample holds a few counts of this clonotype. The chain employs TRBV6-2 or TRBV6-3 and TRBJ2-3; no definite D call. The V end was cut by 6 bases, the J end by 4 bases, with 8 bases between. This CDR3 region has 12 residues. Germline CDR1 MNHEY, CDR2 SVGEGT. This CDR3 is CASRATPDTQYF. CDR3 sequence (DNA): TGTGCCAGCAGAGCGACCCCAGATACGCAGTATTTT.